Shown below are 13 T cell receptor beta chains from a single sample sequenced in a study of blood T cell repertoires in COVID-19. The data were produced by immunoSEQ multiplex PCR, yet TCRdb's version contains in-frame clones alone and is incomplete. The sample carries under 250,000 clones, around nine tenths recorded once. The sample consisted of peripheral blood. The receptors shown here come from an older woman with active or convalescent COVID-19.

The chain couples TRBV19 to TRBJ1-1, with 7 bases identical to TRBD1. The CDR3 loop spans 15 amino acids. CDR1 LNHDA and CDR2 SQIVND come from the germline V gene (reference sequence). V was pared by 3 bases and J by 2 bases, with 6 bases of the junction left unmatched. This CDR3 is CASSIRTGLNTEAFF. CDR3 sequence (DNA): TGTGCCAGTAGTATCCGGACAGGCCTTAACACTGAAGCTTTCTTT.

This chain joins TRBV6-2 or TRBV6-3 and TRBJ2-1; D remains unclear. Trimming left V 4 bases short and J 3 bases short, with 19 bases between. CDR1 and CDR2 (germline): MNHEY, SVGEGT. This CDR3 has 17 amino acids. The CDR3 bases are TGTGCCAGCAGTTCCAATGGGCAAAAAGGCCACTACAATGAGCAGTTCTTC. Translation: CASSSNGQKGHYNEQFF.

This chain joins TRBV19 and TRBJ2-5; 15 nucleotides agree with TRBD2. CDR1 is LNHDA, CDR2 SQIVND, per germline (reference sequence). The CDR3 is 18 residues long. Germline trimming cut 4 bases from V and 0 bases from J; bases unmatched to any gene: 6. CDR3 DNA sequence: TGTGCCAGTAGTAATGGACTAGCGGGGGGGCGATACCAAGAGACCCAGTACTTC. It yields the protein CASSNGLAGGRYQETQYF.

V is TRBV18 and J is TRBJ1-1, with a possible D match to TRBD1 (5 bases). Germline V CDR1 and CDR2: KGHSH, LQKENI. V lost 0 bases to trimming and J lost 4 bases, with 18 bases between them. The CDR3 contains 17 residues. CDR3 coding DNA: TGTGCCAGCTCACCACCCGGGGGGAACTCGAGGGGCACTGAAGCTTTCTTT. Translating gives CASSPPGGNSRGTEAFF.

This chain joins TRBV3-1 (or the pseudogene TRBV3-2) and TRBJ2-2, with D maybe TRBD1 (5 bases). Germline V gene lookup returns CDR1 LGHDT and CDR2 YNNKEL (reference sequence). Deletions cut 1 base from V and 0 bases from J, with 9 bases between. The CDR3 contains 16 residues. Here the CDR3 reads CASSQVRQTNTGELFF. The CDR3 DNA sequence: TGTGCCAGCAGCCAAGTGAGACAGACGAACACCGGGGAGCTGTTTTTT.

The genes are TRBV6-6 and TRBJ2-2, with 8 bases aligning to TRBD1. V lost 11 bases to trimming and J lost 1 base; unmatched junction nucleotides: 9. This CDR3 comprises 15 residues. Germline CDR1 MNHNY, CDR2 SVGAGI (reference sequence). This CDR3 reads CAGGIGTGNTGELFF. CDR3 sequence (DNA): TGTGCCGGGGGGATCGGGACAGGGAACACCGGGGAGCTGTTTTTT.

The CDR3 nucleotides are TGTGCCAGTAATAACAACGAACAAGAGACCCAGTACTTC. It is translated as CASNNNEQETQYF. The chain has TRBV19 and TRBJ2-5; D is ambiguous. The CDR3 runs to 13 residues. The V end was cut by 7 bases, the J end by 2 bases, with 11 bases between. CDR1 is LNHDA, CDR2 SQIVND, per germline (reference sequence).

This rearrangement joins TRBV27 to TRBJ1-1; D is perhaps TRBD1 (5 bases). From germline, CDR1 is MNHEY and CDR2 SMNVEV (reference sequence). Trimming removed 7 bases from V and 4 bases from J, with 10 bases in between. The CDR3 spans 12 residues. The CDR3 region has the DNA TGTGCCAGCACTGGGCAGGGCACTGAAGCTTTCTTT. Its translation is CASTGQGTEAFF.

This chain uses TRBV11-2 with TRBJ2-7; D might be TRBD1 (6 bases). Per germline, CDR1 SGHAT and CDR2 FQNNGV. The CDR3 runs to 13 residues. V was trimmed by 7 bases and J by 0 bases, leaving 10 bases between them. The CDR3 loop is CASTRTDSYEQYF. CDR3 DNA sequence: TGTGCCAGCACTCGGACAGACTCCTACGAGCAGTACTTC.

The chain has TRBV6-1 and TRBJ1-6; perhaps TRBD1 as D (6 bases). Trimming stripped 0 bases from V and 16 bases from J, with 13 bases between. Per germline, CDR1 MNHNS and CDR2 SASEGT. CDR3 length: 13 residues. For the CDR3, the DNA is TGTGCCAGCAGTGAAGCCGGGACACTGGCTCTCCACTTT. Translating gives CASSEAGTLALHF.

In its sample, this clone was seen once. The rearrangement links TRBV7-2 to TRBJ2-5, with D maybe TRBD2 (7 bases). Trimming pared 2 bases from V and 6 bases from J, leaving 19 bases between. The CDR3 is made up of 16 amino acids. Germline V CDR1 and CDR2: SGHTA, FQGNSA. In DNA, the CDR3 is TGTGCCAGCAGCTTAAGTGTTTCCGGGGGGCCTAAGACCCAGTACTTC. Translating gives CASSLSVSGGPKTQYF.

The rearrangement uses TRBV4-1 and TRBJ1-5; no clear D gene. Germline V gives CDR1 MGHRA, CDR2 YSYEKL. V lost 0 bases and J 4 bases, leaving 13 bases between the germline ends. The CDR3 contains 16 residues. The CDR3 sequence: CASSQDSGFWNQPQHF. The CDR3 DNA is TGCGCCAGCAGCCAAGATTCGGGGTTCTGGAATCAGCCCCAGCATTTT.

The chain links TRBV3-1 (or the pseudogene TRBV3-2) to TRBJ1-5; 7 bases agree with TRBD1. Per the germline V gene, CDR1 is LGHDT and CDR2 is YNNKEL (reference sequence). V shed 4 bases, J shed 3 bases, and the junction held 3 bases outside the gene matches. This CDR3 contains 14 residues. DNA for the CDR3: TGTGCCAGCAGCCCAGGGGGGAACAATCAGCCCCAGCATTTT. Its translation is CASSPGGNNQPQHF.